This is a list of T cell receptor beta chains from one sample in a study of blood T cell repertoires in COVID-19. Using immunoSEQ multiplex PCR, the repertoire was profiled, and TCRdb retains in-frame clones only, with some absent. The sample yields around 250,000 clones, 80% to 90% seen once. Sequenced input: peripheral blood. The receptor set was obtained from a man in his fifties or sixties with acute or convalescent COVID-19. CDR3s include the opening cysteine and the closing phenylalanine or tryptophan. Each record gives: V gene, clone size, J gene, D gene, CDR3 protein, CDR3 DNA. A D gene is named only where the DNA matches it firmly. Clone size is given for some rows only: seen once, a few or many times, or a class if the clone is expanded.

V: TRBV24-1
size: -
J: TRBJ1-5
D: -
CDR3: CATSGRGGQPQHF
DNA: TGTGCCACCAGTGGCAGGGGTGGCCAGCCCCAGCATTTT

V: TRBV30
size: -
J: TRBJ2-7
D: -
CDR3: CAWSVKETWESPSGQYF
DNA: TGTGCCTGGAGTGTAAAAGAAACCTGGGAGTCTCCTTCAGGGCAGTACTTC

V: TRBV10-3
size: -
J: TRBJ1-5
D: -
CDR3: CAISAGWDQPQHF
DNA: TGTGCCATCAGCGCAGGGTGGGATCAGCCCCAGCATTTT

V: TRBV28
size: few
J: TRBJ1-1
D: TRBD1
CDR3: CASSVRGPTEAFF
DNA: TGTGCCAGCAGTGTCAGGGGGCCCACTGAAGCTTTCTTT

V: TRBV6-2/TRBV6-3
size: -
J: TRBJ2-1
D: -
CDR3: CASSRYELERNEQFF
DNA: TGTGCCAGCAGTCGCTACGAATTAGAGAGGAATGAGCAGTTCTTC

V: TRBV28
size: -
J: TRBJ2-1
D: -
CDR3: CASSTGDTYNEQFF
DNA: TGTGCCAGCAGCACAGGTGACACCTACAATGAGCAGTTCTTC

V: TRBV18
size: -
J: TRBJ2-1
D: -
CDR3: CASSSNLWPNEQFF
DNA: TGTGCCAGCTCTAGCAACCTATGGCCAAATGAGCAGTTCTTC

V: TRBV28
size: once
J: TRBJ2-3
D: -
CDR3: CASLRAGWADTQYF
DNA: TGTGCCAGCCTGCGGGCGGGATGGGCAGATACGCAGTATTTT

V: TRBV12-3/TRBV12-4
size: -
J: TRBJ1-1
D: -
CDR3: CASRTVPGTEAFF
DNA: TGTGCCAGCAGGACCGTCCCGGGGACTGAAGCTTTCTTT

V: TRBV6-2/TRBV6-3
size: -
J: TRBJ2-3
D: TRBD2
CDR3: CASSFPGLAGGRGLGTDTQYF
DNA: TGTGCCAGCAGTTTCCCGGGACTAGCGGGAGGCCGCGGACTCGGCACAGATACGCAGTATTTT

V: TRBV11-3
size: once
J: TRBJ2-2
D: TRBD1
CDR3: CASSVGQGGTGELFF
DNA: TGTGCCAGCAGCGTCGGACAGGGTGGCACCGGGGAGCTGTTTTTT

V: TRBV27
size: -
J: TRBJ2-2
D: -
CDR3: CASSRGIAGELFF
DNA: TGTGCCAGTTCCAGGGGTATCGCCGGGGAGCTGTTTTTT

V: TRBV4-1
size: few
J: TRBJ2-7
D: -
CDR3: CASSQDKGDEQYF
DNA: TGCGCCAGCAGCCAAGATAAAGGGGACGAGCAGTACTTC

V: TRBV5-5
size: once
J: TRBJ1-6
D: -
CDR3: CASSLGGVHNSPLHF
DNA: TGTGCCAGCAGCTTGGGGGGAGTCCATAATTCACCCCTCCACTTT

V: TRBV27
size: few
J: TRBJ1-6
D: -
CDR3: CASSLVNSPLHF
DNA: TGTGCCAGCAGTTTAGTAAATTCACCCCTCCACTTT

V: TRBV27
size: -
J: TRBJ1-1
D: -
CDR3: CASSLSRGRFTEAFF
DNA: TGTGCCAGCAGTTTAAGCAGGGGACGATTCACTGAAGCTTTCTTT

V: TRBV7-6
size: -
J: TRBJ2-4
D: -
CDR3: CASSLESRGRGKNIQYF
DNA: TGTGCCAGCAGCTTAGAGTCCAGGGGTCGGGGCAAAAACATTCAGTACTTC

V: TRBV27
size: -
J: TRBJ1-6
D: TRBD1
CDR3: CASSGRTGPSSYNSPLHF
DNA: TGTGCCAGCAGTGGACGGACAGGTCCAAGCTCCTATAATTCACCCCTCCACTTT

V: TRBV4-3
size: -
J: TRBJ1-3
D: -
CDR3: CASSQTQAPSGNTIYF
DNA: TGCGCCAGCAGCCAGACACAGGCGCCCTCTGGAAACACCATATATTTT

V: TRBV11-3
size: -
J: TRBJ2-1
D: TRBD2
CDR3: CASSSRGLAGVNEQFF
DNA: TGTGCCAGCAGCTCCCGGGGACTAGCGGGAGTGAATGAGCAGTTCTTC

V: TRBV7-9
size: -
J: TRBJ2-7
D: -
CDR3: CASSLFPGLKSSYEQYF
DNA: TGTGCCAGCAGCTTATTCCCCGGGTTAAAGTCCTCCTACGAGCAGTACTTC

V: TRBV3-1/TRBV3-2
size: -
J: TRBJ2-1
D: TRBD2
CDR3: CASSQYRGTSGSEQFF
DNA: TGTGCCAGCAGCCAGTACCGGGGGACTAGCGGCAGTGAGCAGTTCTTC

V: TRBV12-3/TRBV12-4
size: -
J: TRBJ2-2
D: -
CDR3: CASTRSETGELFF
DNA: TGTGCCAGCACCCGATCTGAGACCGGGGAGCTGTTTTTT

V: TRBV4-3
size: -
J: TRBJ2-2
D: TRBD2
CDR3: CASSGLTSGPGELFF
DNA: TGCGCCAGCAGCGGACTAACTAGCGGCCCCGGGGAGCTGTTTTTT

V: TRBV7-9
size: -
J: TRBJ1-5
D: -
CDR3: CASSFRVLRSNQPQHF
DNA: TGTGCCAGCAGCTTTCGGGTTTTAAGAAGCAATCAGCCCCAGCATTTT

V: TRBV19
size: -
J: TRBJ1-6
D: -
CDR3: CASTSTEAPLHF
DNA: TGTGCCAGTACTTCGACAGAGGCACCCCTCCACTTT

V: TRBV18
size: -
J: TRBJ1-2
D: -
CDR3: CASSPTEDYGYTF
DNA: TGTGCCAGCTCACCGACAGAGGACTATGGCTACACCTTC

V: TRBV19
size: -
J: TRBJ1-1
D: -
CDR3: CASSISRGKNTEAFF
DNA: TGTGCCAGTAGTATCTCCAGGGGCAAGAACACTGAAGCTTTCTTT

V: TRBV7-2
size: -
J: TRBJ1-4
D: -
CDR3: CASGTRGEKLFF
DNA: TGTGCCAGCGGGACCAGGGGTGAAAAACTGTTTTTT

V: TRBV7-2
size: -
J: TRBJ2-7
D: -
CDR3: CASSLARYEQYF
DNA: TGTGCCAGCAGCTTAGCGCGGTACGAGCAGTACTTC

V: TRBV5-5
size: -
J: TRBJ1-2
D: TRBD1
CDR3: CASSLDTGDGYTF
DNA: TGTGCCAGCAGCCTCGACACAGGGGATGGCTACACCTTC

V: TRBV6-5
size: -
J: TRBJ2-5
D: TRBD1
CDR3: CASSPGTAKTQYF
DNA: TGTGCCAGCAGTCCCGGGACAGCGAAGACCCAGTACTTC

V: TRBV29-1
size: -
J: TRBJ2-1
D: -
CDR3: CSVPQGNEQFF
DNA: TGCAGCGTGCCACAGGGAAATGAGCAGTTCTTC

V: TRBV2
size: few
J: TRBJ1-5
D: -
CDR3: CASSTRDNQPQHF
DNA: TGTGCCAGCAGTACCCGGGACAATCAGCCCCAGCATTTT

V: TRBV3-1/TRBV3-2
size: -
J: TRBJ2-7
D: TRBD2
CDR3: CASSQGGGRSSYEQYF
DNA: TGTGCCAGCAGCCAAGGGGGGGGACGGTCCTCCTACGAGCAGTACTTC

V: TRBV27
size: -
J: TRBJ2-7
D: TRBD1
CDR3: CASSPGQGLYGYEQYF
DNA: TGTGCCAGCAGCCCGGGACAGGGTCTTTATGGCTACGAGCAGTACTTC

V: TRBV11-3
size: -
J: TRBJ2-3
D: -
CDR3: CASSLSTGFTDTQYF
DNA: TGTGCCAGCAGCTTATCTACGGGATTCACAGATACGCAGTATTTT

V: TRBV6-5
size: -
J: TRBJ1-3
D: -
CDR3: CASSSGGTGNTIYF
DNA: TGTGCCAGCAGCTCCGGGGGAACTGGAAACACCATATATTTT

V: TRBV18
size: -
J: TRBJ2-7
D: TRBD1
CDR3: CASSTGQALADEQYF
DNA: TGTGCCAGCTCAACCGGACAGGCCTTGGCCGACGAGCAGTACTTC

V: TRBV5-1
size: -
J: TRBJ2-1
D: TRBD2
CDR3: CASSLAGGAYNEQFF
DNA: TGCGCCAGCAGCTTAGCGGGAGGCGCTTACAATGAGCAGTTCTTC

V: TRBV11-1
size: -
J: TRBJ2-7
D: -
CDR3: CASSSGRDEQYF
DNA: TGTGCCAGCAGCTCCGGGAGAGACGAGCAGTACTTC

V: TRBV18
size: -
J: TRBJ1-1
D: TRBD1
CDR3: CASSPGTGGPNTEAFF
DNA: TGTGCCAGCTCACCGGGAACAGGGGGCCCGAACACTGAAGCTTTCTTT

V: TRBV3-1/TRBV3-2
size: -
J: TRBJ2-7
D: TRBD2
CDR3: CASSRPRRSSGTNYEQYF
DNA: TGTGCCAGCAGCCGGCCCCGGAGGTCTAGCGGGACGAACTACGAGCAGTACTTC